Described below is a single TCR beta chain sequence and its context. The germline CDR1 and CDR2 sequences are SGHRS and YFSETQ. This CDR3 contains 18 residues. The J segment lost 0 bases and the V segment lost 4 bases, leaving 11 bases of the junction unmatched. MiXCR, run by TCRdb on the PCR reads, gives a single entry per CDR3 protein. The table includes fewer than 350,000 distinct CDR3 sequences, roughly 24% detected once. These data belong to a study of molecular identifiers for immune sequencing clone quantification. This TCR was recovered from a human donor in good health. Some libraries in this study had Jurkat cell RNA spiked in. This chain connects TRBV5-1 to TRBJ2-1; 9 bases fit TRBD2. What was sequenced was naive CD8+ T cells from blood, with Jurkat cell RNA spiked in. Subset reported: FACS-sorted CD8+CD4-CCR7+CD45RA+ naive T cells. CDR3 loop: CASSQLGLALNSYNEQFF. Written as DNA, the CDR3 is TGCGCCAGCAGCCAGCTAGGACTAGCGCTTAACTCCTACAATGAGCAGTTCTTC.